The 14 T cell receptor beta chains below all came from one sample that was sequenced in a study of blood T cell repertoires in COVID-19. Profiled with immunoSEQ multiplex PCR; TCRdb holds only in-frame clones, not every one. This table holds 250,000 to 300,000 clones, over 75% found once. Sequences were obtained from PBMCs or T cells enriched from blood (not recorded which). Receptor source: a woman aged 25 to 39 who had recovered from COVID-19.

The chain combines TRBV5-1 with TRBJ1-1, with TRBD1 as a possible D gene (6 bases). Germline CDR1 SGHRS, CDR2 YFSETQ. CDR3 length: 14 amino acids. The V end lost 3 bases, the J end lost 4 bases, and 13 bases lay between the germline ends. The CDR3 protein is CASSSTGYGTEAFF. The CDR3, as DNA: TGCGCCAGCAGCTCCACAGGGTATGGCACTGAAGCTTTCTTT. The variable domain in full, completed from reference TRBV5-1 and TRBJ1-1, reads KAGVTQTPRYLIKTRGQQVTLSCSPISGHRSVSWYQQTPGQGLQFLFEYFSETQRNKGNFPGRFSGRQFSNSRSEMNVSTLELGDSALYLCASSSTGYGTEAFFGQGTRLTVV.

This clone has a single count. The V gene is TRBV11-2, the J gene TRBJ1-3; tentatively, D is TRBD1 (5 bases). CDR1 and CDR2 (germline): SGHAT, FQNNGV. The length of the CDR3 is 15 residues. The V gene lost 2 bases and the J gene lost 2 bases, with 10 bases spanning the gap. In DNA form, the CDR3 reads TGTGCCAGCAGCTTACAGGGATCAGCTGGAAACACCATATATTTT. Amino acid sequence: CASSLQGSAGNTIYF.

On this clone itself: Other DNA sequences within the sample encode an identical CDR3. The CDR3 bases are TGTGCCAGCTCACCAGGACAGGGGGTAGAGACCCAGTACTTC. Its protein product is CASSPGQGVETQYF. This chain connects TRBV18 to TRBJ2-5, with 10 bases lining up with TRBD1. This CDR3 spans 14 amino acids. Losses at the gene ends were 2 bases for V and 4 bases for J; bases not matched to a gene: 1. Germline CDR1 KGHSH, CDR2 LQKENI.

The chain combines TRBV18 with TRBJ2-7, with D possibly TRBD1 on 5 matching bases. Trimming shortened V by 2 bases and J by 3 bases, and 14 bases separated the two germline ends. The germline CDR1 and CDR2 sequences are KGHSH and LQKENI. There are 15 residues in the CDR3. CDR3 bases: TGTGCCAGCTCACCATTCGCAGACAGCCACTACGAGCAGTACTTC. Protein product: CASSPFADSHYEQYF. Full variable domain (missing parts from reference TRBV18 and TRBJ2-7): NAGVMQNPRHLVRRRGQEARLRCSPMKGHSHVYWYRQLPEEGLKFMVYLQKENIIDESGMPKERFSAEFPKEGPSILRIQQVVRGDSAAYFCASSPFADSHYEQYFGPGTRLTVT.

The chain uses TRBV7-2 and TRBJ1-2; possibly TRBD1 for D (5 bases). The CDR3 is 15 residues long. Germline V gene sequence: CDR1 SGHTA, CDR2 FQGNSA. V lost 5 bases to trimming and J lost 4 bases, with 17 bases between them. CDR3 DNA sequence: TGTGCCAGCAGCCCGATGACAGAAGCTTTCTATGGCTACACCTTC. It codes for CASSPMTEAFYGYTF. The full variable domain, with the rest looked up from reference TRBV7-2 and TRBJ1-2, is GAGVSQSPSNKVTEKGKDVELRCDPISGHTALYWYRQSLGQGLEFLIYFQGNSAPDKSGLPSDRFSAERTGGSVSTLTIQRTQQEDSAVYLCASSPMTEAFYGYTFGSGTRLTVV.

This clone was detected once. The chain links TRBV6-5 to TRBJ2-7; 7 bases match TRBD2. The germline CDR1 and CDR2 sequences are MNHEY and SVGAGI. The CDR3 spans 15 residues. After removal of 2 bases from V and 4 bases from J, the junction contained 8 bases not matched to a gene. CDR3 residues: CASSYEASGEYEQYF. The CDR3 nucleotides are TGTGCCAGCAGTTACGAGGCTAGCGGAGAGTACGAGCAGTACTTC.

The J gene is TRBJ1-2, the V gene TRBV28, with D perhaps matching TRBD1 (5 bases). Trimming shortened V by 3 bases and J by 8 bases, and 19 bases separated the two germline ends. The germline CDR1 and CDR2 sequences are MDHEN and SYDVKM. The CDR3 is 15 residues long. The CDR3 spells CASSFGGGYPWGYTF. The CDR3 nucleotides are TGTGCCAGCAGTTTCGGGGGAGGGTATCCTTGGGGCTACACCTTC.

This rearrangement joins TRBV5-4 to TRBJ2-3; TRBD1 is a possible D gene (5 bases). The CDR3 length is 15 residues. CDR1 SGHNT and CDR2 YYREEE come from the germline V gene (reference sequence). The V end was cut by 3 bases, the J end by 1 base, with 12 bases between. The CDR3 DNA reads as TGTGCCAGCAGCTCGCCGGGCAGGGGCACAGATACGCAGTATTTT. The encoded protein is CASSSPGRGTDTQYF. The full variable domain, in which reference TRBV5-4 and TRBJ2-3 provide the parts outside the CDR3, is ETGVTQSPTHLIKTRGQQVTLRCSSQSGHNTVSWYQQALGQGPQFIFQYYREEENGRGNFPPRFSGLQFPNYSSELNVNALELDDSALYLCASSSPGRGTDTQYFGPGTRLTVL.

J is TRBJ1-2 and V is TRBV6-5, with D tentatively TRBD1 (5 bases). The CDR3 has 15 amino acids. Germline V gene sequence: CDR1 MNHEY, CDR2 SVGAGI. V dropped 2 bases and J dropped 11 bases, with 21 bases sitting between them. CDR3 sequence (DNA): TGTGCCAGCAGTTACGGCAGGGACTCTAGTCTGTCGTACACCTTC. Protein: CASSYGRDSSLSYTF.

The rearrangement links TRBV30 to TRBJ1-2; TRBD1 might be the D (5 bases). Germline V CDR1 and CDR2: GTSNPN, SVGIG (reference sequence). The CDR3 covers 15 residues. V dropped 0 bases and J dropped 2 bases, with 13 bases sitting between them. The chain's CDR3 is CAWSVGVGGNYGYTF. The CDR3 nucleotides read TGTGCCTGGAGTGTAGGGGTGGGAGGAAACTATGGCTACACCTTC.

This rearrangement joins TRBV7-9 to TRBJ1-2, with unresolved D. This CDR3 is built from 16 residues. Germline assignment: CDR1 SEHNR and CDR2 FQNEAQ (reference sequence). V lost 5 bases and J 0 bases, leaving 16 bases between the germline ends. Written as DNA, the CDR3 is TGTGCCAGCAGCCCCACAAGAGGGAGCGCTAACTATGGCTACACCTTC. Amino acid sequence: CASSPTRGSANYGYTF. The whole variable domain, remainder taken from reference TRBV7-9 and TRBJ1-2, is DTGVSQNPRHKITKRGQNVTFRCDPISEHNRLYWYRQTLGQGPEFLTYFQNEAQLEKSRLLSDRFSAERPKGSFSTLEIQRTEQGDSAMYLCASSPTRGSANYGYTFGSGTRLTVV.

The CDR3 region has the DNA TGTGCCAGCAGCCCGTCTAGCGGCAGGAACACTGAAGCTTTCTTT. It codes for CASSPSSGRNTEAFF. J is TRBJ1-1 and V is TRBV5-4; no reliable D call. The germline V and J ends were trimmed by 4 bases and 1 base, with 14 bases remaining between them. Germline CDR1 is SGHNT and CDR2 is YYREEE (reference sequence). The length of the CDR3 is 15 residues.

The J gene is TRBJ1-3, the V gene TRBV19; 8 bases align to TRBD1. Trimming at V came to 3 bases and at J to 4 bases, leaving 5 bases not matched to a gene. Per germline, CDR1 LNHDA and CDR2 SQIVND (reference sequence). The CDR3 has 15 residues. The CDR3 nucleotides read TGTGCCAGTAGTATGGGACAGGTTATCGGAAACACCATATATTTT. Protein: CASSMGQVIGNTIYF.

The rearrangement joins TRBV18 to TRBJ2-2; 9 nucleotides match TRBD2. The CDR3 contains 18 residues. Germline trimming cut 5 bases from V and 0 bases from J; bases unmatched to any gene: 10. Germline assignment: CDR1 KGHSH and CDR2 LQKENI. The CDR3 reads CASSEPGLANANTGELFF. The CDR3 DNA follows: TGTGCCAGCTCAGAGCCGGGACTAGCAAATGCGAACACCGGGGAGCTGTTTTTT.